The 21 T cell receptor beta chains presented below share a single source sample, sequenced in a study of blood T cell repertoires in COVID-19. The protocol was immunoSEQ multiplex PCR, while the TCRdb copy is restricted to in-frame clones and leaves out a portion. The repertoire holds approximately 180,000 clones, with about 85% as singletons. Material: peripheral blood. These receptors were collected from a man aged 55 to 70 with active or convalescent COVID-19.

The chain recombines TRBV9 with TRBJ1-3; D remains ambiguous. V lost 4 bases to trimming and J lost 0 bases, with 11 bases between them. The CDR3 consists of 15 residues. Germline values: CDR1 SGDLS, CDR2 YYNGEE. This CDR3 reads CASSPQAVSGNTIYF. In nucleotides, the CDR3 is TGTGCCAGCAGCCCCCAGGCCGTCTCTGGAAACACCATATATTTT.

The chain is built from TRBV7-4 and TRBJ1-2; 8 positions agree with TRBD1. Germline lookup yields CDR1 SGHVT and CDR2 SQSDAQ. V lost 4 bases to trimming and J lost 14 bases; unmatched junction nucleotides: 6. The CDR3 is 11 residues long. The DNA of the CDR3 is TGTGCCAGCAGCTCGGGACAGGCCGTTACCTTC. Translation gives CASSSGQAVTF.

This sequence joins TRBV28 and TRBJ1-1, with D perhaps TRBD1 (6 bases). With 6 bases removed from V and 4 bases from J, the gap between germline ends came to 12 bases. CDR3 length equals 13 residues. CDR1 is MDHEN and CDR2 is SYDVKM in the germline V gene. DNA for the CDR3: TGTGCCAGCAGATCCGGGACAATCACTGAAGCTTTCTTT. The encoded protein is CASRSGTITEAFF.

The chain employs TRBV5-6 and TRBJ1-5; TRBD1 aligns across 8 bases. Germline CDR1 reads SGHDT; CDR2 reads YYEEEE. The CDR3 has 14 residues. Trimming took 4 bases from V and 2 from J; bases not matched to a gene: 2. CDR3 coding DNA: TGTGCCAGCAGCGCGGACAGGGGCAATCAGCCCCAGCATTTT. As protein: CASSADRGNQPQHF.

This chain links TRBV7-8 with TRBJ1-6, with a weak D call TRBD1 (6 bases). There are 15 residues in the CDR3. Germline lookup yields CDR1 SGHVS and CDR2 FQNEAQ. The V end was cut by 6 bases, the J end by 1 base, with 10 bases between. The CDR3 here is CASSFTGSYNSPLHF. CDR3 coding DNA: TGTGCCAGCAGTTTCACAGGGTCCTATAATTCACCCCTCCACTTT.

In its sample, this clone was seen once. CDR3: CATSEGTGGVQPFTDTQYF. CDR3 nucleotides: TGTGCCACCAGTGAAGGGACAGGGGGCGTTCAGCCCTTCACAGATACGCAGTATTTT. The rearrangement uses TRBV24-1 and TRBJ2-3, with 12 nucleotides matching TRBD1. The CDR3 contains 19 residues. J lost 2 bases, V lost 4 bases, and 12 bases had no gene match. Germline V gene data show CDR1 as KGHDR and CDR2 as SFDVKD.

V is TRBV24-1 and J is TRBJ2-1, with 9 bases that match TRBD2. Germline CDR1 is KGHDR and CDR2 is SFDVKD. This CDR3 contains 16 residues. With V trimmed by 6 bases and J by 2 bases, 7 bases remained unmatched. The CDR3 protein is CATSSSGLAPYNEQFF. The CDR3 nucleotides read TGTGCCACCAGTAGCTCGGGACTAGCCCCCTACAATGAGCAGTTCTTC.

Details on this clone: Other DNA sequences in the same sample also yield this CDR3. The chain recombines TRBV7-2 with TRBJ1-1; possible D gene TRBD1, 6 bases. The CDR3 runs to 13 residues. The germline CDR1 and CDR2 sequences are SGHTA and FQGNSA. V shed 3 bases and J shed 1 base, with 6 bases lying between them. The CDR3 nucleotides read TGTGCCAGCAGCTTGGACAGGAACACTGAAGCTTTCTTT. Amino acids: CASSLDRNTEAFF.

This sequence joins TRBV9 and TRBJ1-3; tentative D call: TRBD1 (6 bases). CDR3 length: 12 residues. Germline CDR1 is SGDLS and CDR2 is YYNGEE. V was trimmed by 6 bases and J by 3 bases, leaving 7 bases between them. The CDR3 nucleotides read TGTGCCAGCAAAGGGGGTGGAAACACCATATATTTT. It yields the protein CASKGGGNTIYF.

This rearrangement joins TRBV9 to TRBJ1-2; no clear D gene. V lost 4 bases and J 8 bases, leaving 18 bases between the germline ends. This CDR3 spans 14 amino acids. The germline gives CDR1 SGDLS, CDR2 YYNGEE. The CDR3 loop is CASSLSPHTSGYTF. The CDR3, as DNA: TGTGCCAGCAGCCTCTCCCCCCATACTTCGGGCTACACCTTC.

V and J are TRBV6-6 and TRBJ2-1; tentative D call: TRBD1 (5 bases). The CDR3 is 13 amino acids. Trimming pared 0 bases from V and 6 bases from J, leaving 6 bases between. Germline V gene sequence: CDR1 MNHNY, CDR2 SVGAGI (reference sequence). CDR3 nucleotide sequence: TGTGCCAGCAGTTACTCAAGGGGCAATGAGCAGTTCTTC. It encodes CASSYSRGNEQFF.

The chain couples TRBV2 to TRBJ2-2; D gene uncertain. The CDR3 contains 15 residues. V lost 4 bases and J 0 bases, leaving 9 bases between the germline ends. Looked up from germline, CDR1 is SNHLY and CDR2 is FYNNEI. The CDR3 sequence is CASSGLATNTGELFF. The CDR3 DNA is TGTGCCAGCAGTGGGTTAGCCACGAACACCGGGGAGCTGTTTTTT.

In this sample, this clone turned up once. The chain links TRBV27 to TRBJ1-6; tentative D call: TRBD1 (5 bases). Trimming cost V 3 bases and J 5 bases, with 11 bases left between them. The CDR3 totals 15 residues. Germline CDR1 MNHEY, CDR2 SMNVEV (reference sequence). Written as DNA, the CDR3 is TGTGCCAGCAGTTTGGAAGGGGCGAATAATTCACCCCTCCACTTT. Translation gives CASSLEGANNSPLHF.

The chain is built from TRBV3-1 (or the pseudogene TRBV3-2) and TRBJ2-5; D might be TRBD2 (5 bases). CDR1 is LGHDT, CDR2 YNNKEL, per germline (reference sequence). The CDR3 extends over 14 amino acids. V was pared by 4 bases and J by 1 base, with 10 bases between. The CDR3 coding sequence is TGTGCCAGCAGCCGACCCAGCGGCCAAGAGACCCAGTACTTC. Its protein is CASSRPSGQETQYF.

The chain combines TRBV5-8 with TRBJ1-2; TRBD1 aligns across 10 bases. J gave up 3 bases and V 8 bases, and 10 bases lay outside the gene matches. From germline, CDR1 is SGHTS and CDR2 YDEGEE. CDR3 length: 15 residues. Here the CDR3 reads CASPWWTGGDYGYTF. The DNA of the CDR3 is TGTGCCAGTCCCTGGTGGACAGGGGGAGACTATGGCTACACCTTC.

This chain uses TRBV5-1 with TRBJ2-7, with D perhaps TRBD1 (5 bases). CDR1 is SGHRS, CDR2 YFSETQ, per germline. Trimming took 2 bases from V and 5 from J, leaving 17 bases between them. CDR3 length: 15 residues. The DNA for the CDR3 is TGCGCCAGCAGCTTCTCGCCAGGTGTAGGGGACGAGCAGTACTTC. Translating gives CASSFSPGVGDEQYF.

This clone was counted once. Germline and junction disagree at one end, which may indicate a read error. This sequence joins TRBV6-6 and TRBJ1-1; TRBD1 is a possible D gene (6 bases). From germline, CDR1 is MNHNY and CDR2 SVGAGI (reference sequence). The CDR3 contains 13 residues. The CDR3 loop is CAHQEIQGTEAFF. Here the CDR3 DNA reads TGCGCCCACCAAGAAATACAGGGCACTGAAGCTTTCTTT.

The chain couples TRBV9 to TRBJ2-5; 7 bases map to TRBD2. J was trimmed by 5 bases and V by 0 bases; bases with no gene match: 7. CDR1 SGDLS and CDR2 YYNGEE come from the germline V gene. The CDR3 has 15 amino acids. The DNA for the CDR3 is TGTGCCAGCAGCGTAGATCGGGCTAGCGGCGAGACCCAGTACTTC. It translates to CASSVDRASGETQYF.

The chain links TRBV5-4 to TRBJ2-7; a possible D gene is TRBD1 (6 bases). V was pared by 4 bases and J by 0 bases, with 11 bases between. Looked up from germline, CDR1 is SGHNT and CDR2 is YYREEE (reference sequence). The CDR3 covers 14 residues. The CDR3 coding sequence is TGTGCCAGCAGCCTGACAGGATCCTCCTACGAGCAGTACTTC. The encoded protein is CASSLTGSSYEQYF.

The gene calls are TRBV7-9 and TRBJ1-4; the D is unclear. The V end lost 6 bases, the J end lost 5 bases, and 16 bases lay between the germline ends. Germline loops: CDR1 SEHNR, CDR2 FQNEAQ (reference sequence). The CDR3 extends over 15 amino acids. The CDR3 DNA sequence: TGTGCCAGCAGTAAAGGAGGCGCCCCCAATGAAAAACTGTTTTTT. Translated: CASSKGGAPNEKLFF.

The chain combines TRBV23-1 with TRBJ1-3, with D unresolved. TRBV23-1 is sorted into the ORF group, with uncertain function. CDR3 size: 15 residues. Trimming removed 0 bases from V and 4 bases from J, with 10 bases in between. This CDR3 reads CASSQSAGAGNTIYF. As DNA, the CDR3 is TGCGCCAGCAGTCAATCGGCGGGCGCAGGAAACACCATATATTTT.